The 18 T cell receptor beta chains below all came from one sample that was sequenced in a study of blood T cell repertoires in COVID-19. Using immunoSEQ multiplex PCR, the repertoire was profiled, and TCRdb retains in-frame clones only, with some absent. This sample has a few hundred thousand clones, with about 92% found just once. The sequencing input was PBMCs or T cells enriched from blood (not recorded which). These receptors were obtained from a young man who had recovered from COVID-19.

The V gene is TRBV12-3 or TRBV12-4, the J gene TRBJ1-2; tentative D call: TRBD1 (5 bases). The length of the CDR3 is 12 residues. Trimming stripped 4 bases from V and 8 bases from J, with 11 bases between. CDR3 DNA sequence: TGTGCCAGCAGTTCGACAGTATCCGGCTACACCTTC. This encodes CASSSTVSGYTF.

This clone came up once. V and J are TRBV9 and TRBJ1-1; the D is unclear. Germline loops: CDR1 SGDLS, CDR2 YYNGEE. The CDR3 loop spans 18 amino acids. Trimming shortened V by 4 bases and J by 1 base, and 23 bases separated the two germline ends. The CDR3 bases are TGTGCCAGCAGCCGTAGCTTGGGTGGGAGTTTCAGGAACACTGAAGCTTTCTTT. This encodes CASSRSLGGSFRNTEAFF.

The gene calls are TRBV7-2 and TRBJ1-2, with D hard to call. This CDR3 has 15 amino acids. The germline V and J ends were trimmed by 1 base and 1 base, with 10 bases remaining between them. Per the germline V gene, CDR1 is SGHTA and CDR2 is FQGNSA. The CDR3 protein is CASSLGHPLNYGYTF. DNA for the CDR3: TGTGCCAGCAGCTTAGGGCATCCTCTTAACTATGGCTACACCTTC.

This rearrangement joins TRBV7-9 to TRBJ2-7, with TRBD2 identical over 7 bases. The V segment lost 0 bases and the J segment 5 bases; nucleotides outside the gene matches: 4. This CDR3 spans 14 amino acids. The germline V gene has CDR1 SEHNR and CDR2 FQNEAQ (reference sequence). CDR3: CASSLAGGPHEQYF. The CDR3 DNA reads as TGTGCCAGCAGCTTAGCGGGAGGGCCGCACGAGCAGTACTTC.

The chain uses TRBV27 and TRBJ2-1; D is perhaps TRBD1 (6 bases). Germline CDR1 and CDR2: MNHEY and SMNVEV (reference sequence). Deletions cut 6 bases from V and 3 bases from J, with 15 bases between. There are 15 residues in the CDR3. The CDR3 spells CASSLQGRSYNEQFF. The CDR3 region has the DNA TGTGCCAGCAGCTTACAGGGTAGGAGCTACAATGAGCAGTTCTTC.

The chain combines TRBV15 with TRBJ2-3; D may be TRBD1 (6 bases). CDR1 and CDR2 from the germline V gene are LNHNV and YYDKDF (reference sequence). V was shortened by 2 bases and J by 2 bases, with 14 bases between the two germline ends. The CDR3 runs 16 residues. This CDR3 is CATSRTRDIFTDTQYF. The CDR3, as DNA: TGTGCCACCAGCAGAACCCGGGACATTTTCACAGATACGCAGTATTTT.

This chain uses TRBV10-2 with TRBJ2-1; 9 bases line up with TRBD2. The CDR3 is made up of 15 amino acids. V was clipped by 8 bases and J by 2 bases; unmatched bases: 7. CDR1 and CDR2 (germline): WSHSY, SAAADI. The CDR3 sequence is CASLSGSVTYNEQFF. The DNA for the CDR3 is TGCGCCAGCCTTAGCGGGAGTGTCACCTACAATGAGCAGTTCTTC.

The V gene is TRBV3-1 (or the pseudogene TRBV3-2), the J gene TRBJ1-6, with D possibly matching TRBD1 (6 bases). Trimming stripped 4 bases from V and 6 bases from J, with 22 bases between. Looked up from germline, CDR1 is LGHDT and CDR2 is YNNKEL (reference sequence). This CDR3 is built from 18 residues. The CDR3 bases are TGTGCCAGCAGCCCCTTTGGGGGCAAAACTCTTACTAATTCACCCCTCCACTTT. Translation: CASSPFGGKTLTNSPLHF.

The CDR3 bases are TGTGCCAGCAGTCCGTTAGCGTACGAGCAGTACTTC. It translates to CASSPLAYEQYF. The chain carries TRBV6-5 and TRBJ2-7; tentatively, D is TRBD2 (5 bases). The CDR3 covers 12 residues. Germline V lookup: CDR1 MNHEY, CDR2 SVGAGI. V dropped 5 bases and J dropped 4 bases, with 9 bases sitting between them.

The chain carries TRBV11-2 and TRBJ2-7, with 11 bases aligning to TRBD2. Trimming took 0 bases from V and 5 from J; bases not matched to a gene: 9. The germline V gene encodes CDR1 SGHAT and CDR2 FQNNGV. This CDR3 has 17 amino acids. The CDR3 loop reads CASSLDTGLAVNHEQYF. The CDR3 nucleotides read TGTGCCAGCAGCTTAGATACGGGACTAGCGGTGAACCACGAGCAGTACTTC.

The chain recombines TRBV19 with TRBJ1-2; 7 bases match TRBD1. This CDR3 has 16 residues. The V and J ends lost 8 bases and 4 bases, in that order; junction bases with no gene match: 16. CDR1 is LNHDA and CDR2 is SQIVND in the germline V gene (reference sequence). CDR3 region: CASGPIQGVRSYGYTF. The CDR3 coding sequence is TGTGCCAGTGGTCCCATTCAGGGGGTACGTTCCTATGGCTACACCTTC.

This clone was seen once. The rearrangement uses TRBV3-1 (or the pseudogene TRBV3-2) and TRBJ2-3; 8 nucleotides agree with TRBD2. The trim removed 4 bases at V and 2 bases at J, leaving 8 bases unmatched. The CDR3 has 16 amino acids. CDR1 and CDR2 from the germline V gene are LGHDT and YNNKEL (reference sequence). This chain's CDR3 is CASSLLSGSHTDTQYF. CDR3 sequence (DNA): TGTGCCAGCAGCCTTTTGAGCGGGAGTCACACAGATACGCAGTATTTT.

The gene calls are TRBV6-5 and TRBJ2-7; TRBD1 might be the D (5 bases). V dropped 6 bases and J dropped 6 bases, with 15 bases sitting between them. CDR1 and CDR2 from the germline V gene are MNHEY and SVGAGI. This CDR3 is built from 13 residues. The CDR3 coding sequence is TGTGCCAGCAGCCTGGGGCTTGCCGGCGAGCAGTACTTC. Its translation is CASSLGLAGEQYF.

Here the CDR3 reads CASSLKTPPRDYGYTF. Here the CDR3 DNA reads TGTGCCAGCAGCCTCAAAACACCCCCCCGGGACTATGGCTACACCTTC. J is TRBJ1-2 and V is TRBV5-4; no firm D call. The CDR3 has 16 residues. CDR1 and CDR2 (germline): SGHNT, YYREEE (reference sequence). The V end lost 4 bases, the J end lost 3 bases, and 19 bases lay between the germline ends.

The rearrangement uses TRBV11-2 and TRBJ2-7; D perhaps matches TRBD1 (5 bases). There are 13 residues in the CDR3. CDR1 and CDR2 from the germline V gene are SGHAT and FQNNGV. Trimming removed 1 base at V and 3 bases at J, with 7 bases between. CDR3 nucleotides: TGTGCCAGCAGCTTAGGTGGACACTACGAGCAGTACTTC. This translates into CASSLGGHYEQYF.

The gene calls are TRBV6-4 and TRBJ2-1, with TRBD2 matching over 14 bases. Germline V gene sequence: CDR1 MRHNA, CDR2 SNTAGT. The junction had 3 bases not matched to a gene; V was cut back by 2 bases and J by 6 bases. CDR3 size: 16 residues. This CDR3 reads CASSDGTSGRFNEQFF. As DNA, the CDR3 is TGTGCCAGCAGTGACGGGACTAGCGGGAGATTCAATGAGCAGTTCTTC.

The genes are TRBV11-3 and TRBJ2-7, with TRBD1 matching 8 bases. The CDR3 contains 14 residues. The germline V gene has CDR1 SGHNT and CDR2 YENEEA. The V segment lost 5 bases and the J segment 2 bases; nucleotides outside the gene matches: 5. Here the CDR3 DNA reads TGTGCCAGCAGCCAGGGACAGGCCCCCTACGAGCAGTACTTC. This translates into CASSQGQAPYEQYF.

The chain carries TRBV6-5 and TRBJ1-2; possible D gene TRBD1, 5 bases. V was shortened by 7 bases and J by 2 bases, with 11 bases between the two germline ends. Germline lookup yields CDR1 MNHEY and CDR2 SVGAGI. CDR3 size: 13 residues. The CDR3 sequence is CASIPGPNYGYTF. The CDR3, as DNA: TGTGCCAGCATCCCAGGGCCCAACTATGGCTACACCTTC.